These 27 T cell receptor beta chains share one sample of origin, sequenced in a study of blood T cell repertoires in COVID-19. Method: immunoSEQ multiplex PCR; TCRdb's copy keeps in-frame clones and lacks some. In the table there are about 190,000 clones, approximately 84% of which are singletons. The sequenced sample was PBMCs or T cells enriched from blood (not recorded which). These TCRs come from a woman aged 25 to 45 who had recovered from COVID-19.

The genes are TRBV13 and TRBJ2-3; 10 bases match TRBD2. The germline V gene has CDR1 PRHDT and CDR2 FYEKMQ (reference sequence). V lost 0 bases, J lost 2 bases, and 5 bases stayed unmatched. This CDR3 has 17 residues. DNA of the CDR3: TGTGCCAGCAGCTTAGGGATACTAGCGGGATTCACAGATACGCAGTATTTT. This gives the protein CASSLGILAGFTDTQYF.

This chain joins TRBV7-2 and TRBJ2-3; no firm D call. The CDR3 is made up of 14 amino acids. CDR1 SGHTA and CDR2 FQGNSA come from the germline V gene. V lost 6 bases to trimming and J lost 4 bases, with 14 bases between them. This CDR3 is CASSTPRIADTQYF. The CDR3 DNA reads TGTGCCAGCAGTACGCCCAGAATCGCAGATACGCAGTATTTT.

V gene TRBV11-3 combines with J gene TRBJ1-2, with 9 bases that match TRBD1. V gave up 0 bases and J gave up 7 bases; unmatched junction bases: 3. The germline gives CDR1 SGHNT, CDR2 YENEEA. The CDR3 consists of 14 residues. This CDR3 reads CASSLDGTGTGYTF. As DNA, the CDR3 is TGTGCCAGCAGCTTAGATGGGACAGGGACTGGCTACACCTTC. Looking up the rest from reference TRBV11-3 and TRBJ1-2 gives the full variable domain: EAGVVQSPRYKIIEKKQPVAFWCNPISGHNTLYWYLQNLGQGPELLIRYENEEAVDDSQLPKDRFSAERLKGVDSTLKIQPAELGDSAVYLCASSLDGTGTGYTFGSGTRLTVV.

This clone has more than one count but fewer than ten. The rearrangement joins TRBV12-3 or TRBV12-4 to TRBJ1-5; tentative D call: TRBD1 (6 bases). The CDR3 length is 13 residues. V lost 7 bases, J lost 4 bases, and 11 bases lay in between. In DNA form, the CDR3 reads TGTGCCAGCACCCTGGACAGTAATCAGCCCCAGCATTTT. This translates into CASTLDSNQPQHF.

The CDR3 sequence is CASSPRAYQPQHF. The CDR3, as DNA: TGTGCCAGCAGCCCCAGGGCGTATCAGCCCCAGCATTTT. V is TRBV9 and J is TRBJ1-5; D is perhaps TRBD1 (5 bases). This CDR3 is 13 amino acids long. Germline values: CDR1 SGDLS, CDR2 YYNGEE. Trimming removed 4 bases from V and 5 bases from J, with 10 bases in between.

The chain has TRBV2 and TRBJ2-5; 13 bases align to TRBD2. V lost 6 bases, J lost 4 bases, and 5 bases stayed unmatched. Germline CDR1 reads SNHLY; CDR2 reads FYNNEI. The CDR3 is 15 residues long. CDR3 bases: TGTGCCAGCAGAGGACTAGCGGGAGAGAGAGAGACCCAGTACTTC. It encodes CASRGLAGERETQYF. The full variable domain, with the rest looked up from reference TRBV2 and TRBJ2-5, is EPEVTQTPSHQVTQMGQEVILRCVPISNHLYFYWYRQILGQKVEFLVSFYNNEISEKSEIFDDQFSVERPDGSNFTLKIRSTKLEDSAMYFCASRGLAGERETQYFGPGTRLLVL.

This clone was observed a few times. This rearrangement joins TRBV28 to TRBJ2-7, with 8 bases fitting TRBD2. After removal of 5 bases from V and 5 bases from J, the junction contained 8 bases not matched to a gene. This CDR3 has 14 residues. Germline CDR1 MDHEN, CDR2 SYDVKM. CDR3 residues: CASSPPGLVNEQYF. In DNA form, the CDR3 reads TGTGCCAGCAGTCCACCGGGACTAGTTAACGAGCAGTACTTC.

The chain couples TRBV27 to TRBJ1-1; D is uncertain. CDR1 and CDR2 (germline): MNHEY, SMNVEV (reference sequence). V dropped 1 base and J dropped 1 base, with 7 bases sitting between them. The CDR3 has 14 residues. The CDR3 here is CASSLFQSNTEAFF. Written as DNA, the CDR3 is TGTGCCAGCAGTTTATTCCAATCGAACACTGAAGCTTTCTTT.

CDR3 in DNA: TGTGCAAGTCGCTCCTTAGGGCCCCCCCACGGGACAGGTTCCTACGAGCAGTACGTC. As protein: CASRSLGPPHGTGSYEQYV. This rearrangement joins TRBV12-2 to TRBJ2-7; TRBD1 is taken as the D call from the table, unchecked against the DNA. TRBV12-2 is a pseudogene locus. This CDR3 region has 19 residues.

The chain couples TRBV28 to TRBJ2-5, with D possibly matching TRBD2 (5 bases). The CDR3 has 17 residues. Germline CDR1 MDHEN, CDR2 SYDVKM. Trimming removed 4 bases at V and 2 bases at J, with 20 bases between. The CDR3 loop reads CASSSGKSSSLQETQYF. The CDR3 coding sequence is TGTGCCAGCAGTTCGGGGAAATCCTCCTCACTTCAAGAGACCCAGTACTTC.

The genes are TRBV5-5 and TRBJ2-7; 10 nucleotides match TRBD1. Per germline, CDR1 SGHKS and CDR2 YYEKEE (reference sequence). The J segment lost 5 bases and the V segment lost 1 base, leaving 3 bases of the junction unmatched. This CDR3 is 14 amino acids long. The CDR3, as DNA: TGTGCCAGCAGCTTGACCGGGACAGGGGACGAGCAGTACTTC. Residues: CASSLTGTGDEQYF.

This clone was counted a single time. Here the CDR3 DNA reads TGCGCCAGCAGCTCGACAGGGGGTTCACCCCTCCACTTT. The encoded protein is CASSSTGGSPLHF. This chain uses TRBV5-1 with TRBJ1-6; 9 nucleotides align to TRBD1. CDR1 is SGHRS, CDR2 YFSETQ, per germline. The CDR3 totals 13 residues. J was trimmed by 9 bases and V by 3 bases; bases with no gene match: 1. Supplemented by reference TRBV5-1 and TRBJ1-6, the full variable domain reads KAGVTQTPRYLIKTRGQQVTLSCSPISGHRSVSWYQQTPGQGLQFLFEYFSETQRNKGNFPGRFSGRQFSNSRSEMNVSTLELGDSALYLCASSSTGGSPLHFGNGTRLTVT.

CDR3 residues: CASSFRGYYGYTF. CDR3 in DNA: TGTGCCAGCAGTTTCCGGGGATACTATGGCTACACCTTC. The chain combines TRBV12-3 or TRBV12-4 with TRBJ1-2; D ambiguous. The CDR3 runs 13 residues. V lost 3 bases and J 3 bases, leaving 8 bases between the germline ends.

The chain joins TRBV5-6 to TRBJ2-1, with 9 bases aligning to TRBD2. V lost 7 bases, J lost 7 bases, and 6 bases stayed unmatched. CDR3 length equals 13 residues. Germline loops: CDR1 SGHDT, CDR2 YYEEEE. As DNA, the CDR3 is TGTGCCAGCTGGCGGGAGGGCCGAAATGAGCAGTTCTTC. Protein sequence: CASWREGRNEQFF.

The chain uses TRBV10-3 and TRBJ1-1, with D tentatively TRBD1 (6 bases). Germline V CDR1 and CDR2: ENHRY, SYGVKD. The CDR3 has 19 amino acids. Trimming left V 1 base short and J 1 base short, with 22 bases between. For the CDR3, the DNA is TGTGCCATCAGTGAGTTTGGGGGCTGGACAGATCACGGGAACACTGAAGCTTTCTTT. Translated: CAISEFGGWTDHGNTEAFF.

This clone has more than one count but fewer than ten. This chain joins TRBV19 and TRBJ1-2; no firm D call. CDR3 length: 15 residues. The V and J ends lost 10 bases and 4 bases respectively, with 22 bases between them. The germline V gene has CDR1 LNHDA and CDR2 SQIVND (reference sequence). CDR3 nucleotides: TGTGCCACCCACCCGCTCGGCGGTATAACCTATGGCTACACCTTC. Its translation is CATHPLGGITYGYTF. Full variable domain (rest looked up from reference TRBV19 and TRBJ1-2): DGGITQSPKYLFRKEGQNVTLSCEQNLNHDAMYWYRQDPGQGLRLIYYSQIVNDFQKGDIAEGYSVSREKKESFPLTVTSAQKNPTAFYLCATHPLGGITYGYTFGSGTRLTVV.

The chain carries TRBV28 and TRBJ1-5; D is ambiguous. V was shortened by 3 bases and J by 6 bases, with 9 bases between the two germline ends. The germline V gene has CDR1 MDHEN and CDR2 SYDVKM. The CDR3 length is 13 residues. Written as DNA, the CDR3 is TGTGCCAGCAGTTTGGGAGGGCGTCAGCCCCAGCATTTT. This translates into CASSLGGRQPQHF.

The chain joins TRBV5-1 to TRBJ2-3, with 8 bases aligning to TRBD2. Germline V CDR1 and CDR2: SGHRS, YFSETQ. The CDR3 spans 13 residues. J was trimmed by 6 bases and V by 4 bases; bases with no gene match: 4. The CDR3 spells CASSTGGPDTQYF. The CDR3 DNA reads as TGCGCCAGCAGCACGGGAGGGCCTGATACGCAGTATTTT.

The rearrangement joins TRBV12-3 or TRBV12-4 to TRBJ1-1; possibly TRBD1 for D (6 bases). CDR3 length: 12 residues. Trimming cost V 6 bases and J 5 bases, with 10 bases left between them. Written as DNA, the CDR3 is TGTGCCAGCAGCCAAACAGGGACTGAAGCTTTCTTT. It encodes CASSQTGTEAFF.

This clone was found once. This chain connects TRBV18 to TRBJ2-2, with 9 positions matching TRBD2. Germline trimming cut 4 bases from V and 7 bases from J; bases unmatched to any gene: 10. The CDR3 covers 16 residues. Germline V CDR1 and CDR2: KGHSH, LQKENI. CDR3 region: CASSQPGTSSNGELFF. CDR3 in DNA: TGTGCCAGCTCACAACCCGGGACTAGCAGTAACGGGGAGCTGTTTTTT. The full variable domain, with the rest looked up from reference TRBV18 and TRBJ2-2, is NAGVMQNPRHLVRRRGQEARLRCSPMKGHSHVYWYRQLPEEGLKFMVYLQKENIIDESGMPKERFSAEFPKEGPSILRIQQVVRGDSAAYFCASSQPGTSSNGELFFGEGSRLTVL.

The V and J genes are TRBV12-3 or TRBV12-4 and TRBJ1-5; D ambiguous. V was shortened by 5 bases and J by 9 bases, with 11 bases between the two germline ends. This CDR3 region has 12 residues. Here the CDR3 DNA reads TGTGCCAGCAGTCCCTCCCCCGGGCCCCAGCATTTT. Translating gives CASSPSPGPQHF.

This chain joins TRBV11-2 and TRBJ1-2; 7 bases align to TRBD1. With 4 bases clipped from V and 6 bases from J, the junction kept 11 bases outside the gene matches. CDR3 size: 15 residues. Per germline, CDR1 SGHAT and CDR2 FQNNGV. This CDR3 is CASSSYDRVLNGYTF. The CDR3 DNA reads as TGTGCCAGCAGCTCCTATGACAGGGTCCTAAATGGCTACACCTTC.

This chain links TRBV5-6 with TRBJ2-2, with 11 bases fitting TRBD1. From germline, CDR1 is SGHDT and CDR2 YYEEEE. The CDR3 contains 16 residues. Trimming removed 2 bases from V and 6 bases from J; junction bases left unmatched: 6. The CDR3 loop is CASSLPGQGVAGELFF. In DNA form, the CDR3 reads TGTGCCAGCAGCTTACCGGGACAGGGGGTGGCCGGGGAGCTGTTTTTT.

V and J are TRBV7-2 and TRBJ1-1, with D possibly being TRBD1 (5 bases). The CDR3 is made up of 15 amino acids. Germline lookup yields CDR1 SGHTA and CDR2 FQGNSA. The V gene lost 7 bases and the J gene lost 6 bases, with 21 bases spanning the gap. The CDR3 bases are TGTGCCAGCACGAAGCTTGCCGGGGGAAGTTCTGAAGCTTTCTTT. Its translation: CASTKLAGGSSEAFF.

The CDR3 spells CASWGHRSGNQPQHF. The CDR3 coding sequence is TGTGCCTCATGGGGACATCGTTCTGGCAATCAGCCCCAGCATTTT. The chain couples TRBV19 to TRBJ1-5, with D tentatively TRBD1 (6 bases). CDR3 length: 15 residues. Trimming pared 11 bases from V and 2 bases from J, leaving 19 bases between. Germline V CDR1 and CDR2: LNHDA, SQIVND (reference sequence).

This chain connects TRBV6-4 to TRBJ1-1, with D hard to call. Germline CDR1 and CDR2: MRHNA and SNTAGT. Trimming stripped 4 bases from V and 1 base from J, with 7 bases between. The CDR3 loop spans 13 amino acids. CDR3 nucleotide sequence: TGTGCCAGCAGTGCCCGGGGGAACACTGAAGCTTTCTTT. Residues: CASSARGNTEAFF.

This rearrangement joins TRBV15 to TRBJ2-7; 9 bases fit TRBD1. Germline-derived CDR1 and CDR2 are LNHNV and YYDKDF (reference sequence). The CDR3 is made up of 16 amino acids. V lost 3 bases and J lost 0; bases outside the gene matches: 6. Here the CDR3 reads CATSSFTGGGSYEQYF. The CDR3, as DNA: TGTGCCACCAGCAGCTTTACAGGGGGCGGCTCCTACGAGCAGTACTTC. Based on the CDR3 plus reference TRBV15 and TRBJ2-7, the full variable domain is DAMVIQNPRYQVTQFGKPVTLSCSQTLNHNVMYWYQQKSSQAPKLLFHYYDKDFNNEADTPDNFQSRRPNTSFCFLDIRSPGLGDTAMYLCATSSFTGGGSYEQYFGPGTRLTVT.